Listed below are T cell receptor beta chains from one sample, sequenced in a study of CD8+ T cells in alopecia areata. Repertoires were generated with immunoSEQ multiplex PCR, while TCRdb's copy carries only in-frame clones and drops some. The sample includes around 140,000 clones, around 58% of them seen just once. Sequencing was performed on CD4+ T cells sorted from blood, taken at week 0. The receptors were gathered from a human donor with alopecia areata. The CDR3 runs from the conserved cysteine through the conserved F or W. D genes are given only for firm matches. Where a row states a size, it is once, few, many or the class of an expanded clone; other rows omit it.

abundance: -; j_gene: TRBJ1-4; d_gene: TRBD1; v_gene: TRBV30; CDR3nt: TGTGCCTGGAGTCCCCGGACAGGGGGATCACTGTTTTTT; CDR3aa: CAWSPRTGGSLFF
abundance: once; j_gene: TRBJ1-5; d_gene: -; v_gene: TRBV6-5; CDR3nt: TGTGCCAGCAGTTATGACCTTAATCAGCCCCAGCATTTT; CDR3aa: CASSYDLNQPQHF
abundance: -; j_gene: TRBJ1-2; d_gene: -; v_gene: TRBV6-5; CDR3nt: TGTGCCAGCAGAGCCGGCTTTGTTGGCTACACCTTC; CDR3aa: CASRAGFVGYTF
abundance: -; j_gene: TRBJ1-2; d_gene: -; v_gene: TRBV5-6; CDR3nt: TGTGCCAGCAGCTTCGGGGAGATCTATGGCTACACCTTC; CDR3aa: CASSFGEIYGYTF
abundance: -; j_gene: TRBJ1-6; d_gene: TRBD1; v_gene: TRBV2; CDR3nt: TGTGCCAGCAGTCCAACAGACAGGGGGCGGTCACCCCTCCACTTT; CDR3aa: CASSPTDRGRSPLHF
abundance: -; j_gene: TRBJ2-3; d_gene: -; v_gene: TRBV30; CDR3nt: TGTGCCTGGAGTGTACTGACTAGAGGGACAGATACGCAGTATTTT; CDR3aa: CAWSVLTRGTDTQYF
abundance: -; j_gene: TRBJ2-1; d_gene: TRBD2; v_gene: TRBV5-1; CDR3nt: TGCGCCAGCAGCTTTGGGGGGGACAATGAGCAGTTCTTC; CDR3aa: CASSFGGDNEQFF
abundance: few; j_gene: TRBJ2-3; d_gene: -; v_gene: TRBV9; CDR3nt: TGTGCCAGCAGCGTAGCCGGGGCCAGGACAGTAGCCACAGATACGCAGTATTTT; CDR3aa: CASSVAGARTVATDTQYF
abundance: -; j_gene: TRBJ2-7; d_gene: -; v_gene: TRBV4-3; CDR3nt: TGCGCCAGCAGCCAAGGGGCAGGGCCTTACGAGCAGTACTTC; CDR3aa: CASSQGAGPYEQYF
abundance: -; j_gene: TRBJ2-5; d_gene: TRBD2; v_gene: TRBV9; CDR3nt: TGTGCCAGCAGCGTAGCCCAGCGGGGGGGCAGAGAGACCCAGTACTTC; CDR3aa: CASSVAQRGGRETQYF
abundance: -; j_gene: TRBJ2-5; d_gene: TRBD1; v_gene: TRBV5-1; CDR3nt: TGCGCCAGCAGCCCGGACAGGGTCGGCCAAGAGACCCAGTACTTC; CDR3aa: CASSPDRVGQETQYF
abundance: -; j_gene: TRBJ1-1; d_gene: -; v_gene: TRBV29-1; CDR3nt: TGCAGCGTTGAAGACAGGAGAACACTTGGGGCTTTCTTT; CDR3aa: CSVEDRRTLGAFF
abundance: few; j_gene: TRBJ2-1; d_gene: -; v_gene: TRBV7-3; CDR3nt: TGTGCCAGCAGCCTCAGTGAGGGTAGGCAGTTCTTC; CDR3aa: CASSLSEGRQFF
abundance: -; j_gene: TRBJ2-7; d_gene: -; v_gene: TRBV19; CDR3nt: TGTGCCAGTAGCCGGGACGCAAGCTCCTACGAGCAGTACTTC; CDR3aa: CASSRDASSYEQYF
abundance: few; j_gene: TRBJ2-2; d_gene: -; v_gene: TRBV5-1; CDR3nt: TGCGCCAGCAGCACAGGGGCGGGGAATTCGAACACCGGGGAGCTGTTTTTT; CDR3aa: CASSTGAGNSNTGELFF
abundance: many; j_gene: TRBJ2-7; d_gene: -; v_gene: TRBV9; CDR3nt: TGTGCCAGCAGCCCCCAGGTTTCCTACGAGCAGTACTTC; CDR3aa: CASSPQVSYEQYF
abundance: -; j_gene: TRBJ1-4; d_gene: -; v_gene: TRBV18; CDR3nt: TGTGCCAGCTCACCGGAGGGCGGAAGGTTAACTAATGAAAAACTGTTTTTT; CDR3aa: CASSPEGGRLTNEKLFF
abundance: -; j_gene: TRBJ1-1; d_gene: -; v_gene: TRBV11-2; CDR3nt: TGTGCCAGCAGCTCCGGACAGAACACTGAAGCTTTCTTT; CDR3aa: CASSSGQNTEAFF
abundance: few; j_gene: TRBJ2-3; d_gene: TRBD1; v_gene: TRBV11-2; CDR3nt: TGTGCCAGCAGCTCCGGGACAGGGGCCACAGATACGCAGTATTTT; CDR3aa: CASSSGTGATDTQYF
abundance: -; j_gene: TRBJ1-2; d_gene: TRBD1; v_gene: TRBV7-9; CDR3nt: TGTGCCAGCAGCTTCCGGACAGGGGATTATGGCTACACCTTC; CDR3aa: CASSFRTGDYGYTF
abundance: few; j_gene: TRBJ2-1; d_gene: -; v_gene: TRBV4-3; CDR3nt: TGCGCCAGCAGCCTAGGCCCCCGGGAGCAGTTCTTC; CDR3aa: CASSLGPREQFF
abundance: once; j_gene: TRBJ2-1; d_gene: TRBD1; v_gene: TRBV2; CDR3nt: TGTGCCAGCAATCCGGGACAGGGTTACAATGAGCAGTTCTTC; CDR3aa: CASNPGQGYNEQFF
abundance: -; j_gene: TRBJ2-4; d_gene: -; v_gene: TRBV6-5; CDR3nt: TGTGCCAGCATACTAGATCGGGCCAAAAACATTCAGTACTTC; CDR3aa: CASILDRAKNIQYF
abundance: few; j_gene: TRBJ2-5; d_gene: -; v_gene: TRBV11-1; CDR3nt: TGTGCCAGCACCTCCGGGGCCAGAGAAGAGACCCAGTACTTC; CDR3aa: CASTSGAREETQYF